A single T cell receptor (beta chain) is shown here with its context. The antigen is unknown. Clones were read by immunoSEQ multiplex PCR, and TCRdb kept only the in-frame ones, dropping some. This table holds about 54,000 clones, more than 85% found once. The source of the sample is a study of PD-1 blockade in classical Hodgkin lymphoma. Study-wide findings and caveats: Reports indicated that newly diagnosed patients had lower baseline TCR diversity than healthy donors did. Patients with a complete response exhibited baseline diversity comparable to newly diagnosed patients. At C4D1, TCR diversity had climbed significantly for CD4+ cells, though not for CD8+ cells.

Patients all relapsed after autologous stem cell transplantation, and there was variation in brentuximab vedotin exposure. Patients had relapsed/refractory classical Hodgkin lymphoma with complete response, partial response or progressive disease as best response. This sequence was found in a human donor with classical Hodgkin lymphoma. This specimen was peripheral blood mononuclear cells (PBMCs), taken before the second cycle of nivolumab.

CDR3 amino acids: CASHETSGSTDTQYF. CDR3 coding DNA: TGTGCCAGCCACGAGACTAGCGGGAGCACAGATACGCAGTATTTT. The chain couples TRBV25-1 to TRBJ2-3; 10 bases map to TRBD2. J was trimmed by 0 bases and V by 8 bases; bases with no gene match: 5. CDR3 length: 15 amino acids. CDR1 is MGHDK and CDR2 is SYGVNS in the germline V gene.